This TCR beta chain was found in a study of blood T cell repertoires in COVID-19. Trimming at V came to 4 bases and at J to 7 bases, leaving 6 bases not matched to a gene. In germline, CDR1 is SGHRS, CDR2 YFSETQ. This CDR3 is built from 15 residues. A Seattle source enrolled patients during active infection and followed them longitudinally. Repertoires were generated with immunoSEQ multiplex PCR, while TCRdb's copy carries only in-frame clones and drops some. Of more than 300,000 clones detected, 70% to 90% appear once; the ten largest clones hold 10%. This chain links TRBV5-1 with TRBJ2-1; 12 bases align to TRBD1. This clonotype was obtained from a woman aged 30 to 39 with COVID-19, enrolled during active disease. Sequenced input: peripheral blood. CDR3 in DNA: TGCGCCAGCAGCAGACCGGGACAGGGGGCGAATGAGCAGTTCTTC. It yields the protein CASSRPGQGANEQFF.